This T cell receptor (beta chain) was captured by sequencing in a study of regulatory T cells in long-lasting Graves disease. Overall study findings and caveats: TCR diversity in persistent Graves' patients was below that of newly diagnosed ones.

Researchers made TCR beta libraries by using iRepertoire HTBI primers and running Arm-PCR on CDR3 regions. Using its own MiXCR run on the multiplex PCR reads, TCRdb lists one record per CDR3 protein. Counted here are 450,000 or so distinct CDR3 sequences, around 20% occurring once; the ten biggest clones make up 6.5% to 8%. About this clonotype itself: As yet, its antigen is unknown.

Time point defined: persistent/refractory GD, antithyroid drugs over 5 years with positive TRAb. After RNA was extracted from PBMCs, the TCR library was made from it. The ends lost 7 bases at V and 5 bases at J; junction bases unmatched: 14. Germline CDR1 SGHNT, CDR2 YYREEE (reference sequence). The CDR3 contains 16 residues. The chain links TRBV5-4 to TRBJ2-2, with 7 nucleotides matching TRBD2. The sequencing used peripheral blood mononuclear cells (PBMCs), collected when the disease was refractory, from a patient treated with antithyroid drugs. This TCR derives from a female donor with Graves disease. Here the CDR3 reads CASRPTSTKQTGELFF. The CDR3 DNA sequence: TGTGCCAGCCGCCCGACTAGCACCAAACAAACCGGGGAGCTGTTTTTT.